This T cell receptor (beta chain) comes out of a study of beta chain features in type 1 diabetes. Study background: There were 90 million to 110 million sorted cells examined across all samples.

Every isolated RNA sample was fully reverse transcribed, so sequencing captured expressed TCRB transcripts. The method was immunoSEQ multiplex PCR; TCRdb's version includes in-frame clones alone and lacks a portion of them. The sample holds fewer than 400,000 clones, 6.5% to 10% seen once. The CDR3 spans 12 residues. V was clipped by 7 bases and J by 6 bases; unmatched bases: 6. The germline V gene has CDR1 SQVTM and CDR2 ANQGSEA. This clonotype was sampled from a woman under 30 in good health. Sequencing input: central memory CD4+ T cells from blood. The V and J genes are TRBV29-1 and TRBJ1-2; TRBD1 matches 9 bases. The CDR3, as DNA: TGCAGCGGGGGGGGACAGGGTCATGGCTACACCTTC. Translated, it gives CSGGGQGHGYTF.